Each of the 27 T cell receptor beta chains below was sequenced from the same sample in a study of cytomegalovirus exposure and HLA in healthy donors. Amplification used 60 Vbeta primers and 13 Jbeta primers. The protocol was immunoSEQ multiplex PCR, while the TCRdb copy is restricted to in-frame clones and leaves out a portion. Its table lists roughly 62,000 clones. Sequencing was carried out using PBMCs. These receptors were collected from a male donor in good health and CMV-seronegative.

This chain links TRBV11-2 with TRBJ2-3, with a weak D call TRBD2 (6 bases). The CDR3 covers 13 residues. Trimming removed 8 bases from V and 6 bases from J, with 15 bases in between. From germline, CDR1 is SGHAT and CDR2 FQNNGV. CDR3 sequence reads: CASLLSGSDTQYF. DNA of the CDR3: TGTGCCAGCCTGCTAAGCGGGTCCGATACGCAGTATTTT.

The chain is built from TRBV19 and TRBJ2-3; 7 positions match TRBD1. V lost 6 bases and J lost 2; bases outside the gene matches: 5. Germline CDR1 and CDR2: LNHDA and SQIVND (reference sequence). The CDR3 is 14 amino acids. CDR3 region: CASRNRGVTDTQYF. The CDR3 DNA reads TGTGCCAGTAGGAACAGGGGCGTCACAGATACGCAGTATTTT.

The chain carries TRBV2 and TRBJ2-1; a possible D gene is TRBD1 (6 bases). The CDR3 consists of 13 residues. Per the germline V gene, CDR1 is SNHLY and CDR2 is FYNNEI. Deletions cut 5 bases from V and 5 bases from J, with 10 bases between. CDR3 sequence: CASSPYRDNEQFF. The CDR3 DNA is TGTGCCAGCAGTCCCTACAGGGACAATGAGCAGTTCTTC.

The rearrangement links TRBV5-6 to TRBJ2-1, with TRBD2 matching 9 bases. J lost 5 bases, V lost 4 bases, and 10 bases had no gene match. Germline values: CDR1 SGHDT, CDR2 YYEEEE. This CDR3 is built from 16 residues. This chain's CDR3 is CASSPTGAGGDNEQFF. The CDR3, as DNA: TGTGCCAGCAGCCCCACTGGAGCGGGGGGTGACAATGAGCAGTTCTTC.

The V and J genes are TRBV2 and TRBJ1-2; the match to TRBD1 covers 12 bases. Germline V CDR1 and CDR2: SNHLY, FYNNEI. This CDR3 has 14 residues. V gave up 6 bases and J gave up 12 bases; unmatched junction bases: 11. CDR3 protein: CASSANRDRGPDTF. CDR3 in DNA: TGTGCCAGCAGCGCTAATAGGGACAGGGGGCCTGACACCTTC.

CDR3 residues: CASSLGPSAGELFF. The DNA for the CDR3 is TGTGCCAGCAGCTTGGGGCCTTCTGCCGGGGAGCTGTTTTTT. V and J are TRBV7-3 and TRBJ2-2; maybe TRBD1 (5 bases). Per the germline V gene, CDR1 is SGHTA and CDR2 is FQGTGA. V lost 3 bases, J lost 6 bases, and 11 bases lay in between. This CDR3 contains 14 residues.

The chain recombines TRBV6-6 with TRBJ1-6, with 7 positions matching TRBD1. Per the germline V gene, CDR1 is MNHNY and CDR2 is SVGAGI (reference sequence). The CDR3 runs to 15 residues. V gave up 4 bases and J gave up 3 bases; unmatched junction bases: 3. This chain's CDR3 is CASSLRQGYNSPLHF. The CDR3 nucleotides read TGTGCCAGCAGTTTGAGACAGGGCTATAATTCACCCCTCCACTTT.

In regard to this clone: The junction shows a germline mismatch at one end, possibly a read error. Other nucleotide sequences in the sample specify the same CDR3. CDR3 loop: CASSAVGRGGEKLFF. Here the CDR3 DNA reads TGCGCCAGCAGCGCGGTTGGAAGGGGCGGTGAAAAGCTGTTTTTT. The chain links TRBV5-1 to TRBJ1-4, with D possibly matching TRBD1 (5 bases). This CDR3 comprises 15 residues. Germline-derived CDR1 and CDR2 are SGHRS and YFSETQ. The whole variable domain, remainder taken from reference TRBV5-1 and TRBJ1-4, is KAGVTQTPRYLIKTRGQQVTLSCSPISGHRSVSWYQQTPGQGLQFLFEYFSETQRNKGNFPGRFSGRQFSNSRSEMNVSTLELGDSALYLCASSAVGRGGEKLFFGSGTQLSVL.

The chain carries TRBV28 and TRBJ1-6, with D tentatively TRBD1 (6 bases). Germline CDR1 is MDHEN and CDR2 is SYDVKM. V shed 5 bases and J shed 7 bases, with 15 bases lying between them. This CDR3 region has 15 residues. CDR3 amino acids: CASSHSQGWNSPLHF. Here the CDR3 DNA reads TGTGCCAGCAGTCACTCACAGGGATGGAATTCACCCCTCCACTTT.

CDR3 region: CASSTRDRAHYGYTF. CDR3 nucleotide sequence: TGTGCCAGTAGTACCCGGGACAGGGCACACTATGGCTACACCTTC. This chain joins TRBV19 and TRBJ1-2; 9 nucleotides agree with TRBD1. The CDR3 spans 15 residues. Per germline, CDR1 LNHDA and CDR2 SQIVND (reference sequence). After removal of 4 bases from V and 3 bases from J, the junction contained 6 bases not matched to a gene.

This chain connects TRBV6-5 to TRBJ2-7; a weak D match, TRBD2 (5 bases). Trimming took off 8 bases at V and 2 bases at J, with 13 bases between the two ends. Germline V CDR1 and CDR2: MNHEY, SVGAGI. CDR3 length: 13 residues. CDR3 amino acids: CASGTGETYEQYF. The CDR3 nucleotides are TGTGCCAGCGGCACCGGGGAAACCTACGAGCAGTACTTC.

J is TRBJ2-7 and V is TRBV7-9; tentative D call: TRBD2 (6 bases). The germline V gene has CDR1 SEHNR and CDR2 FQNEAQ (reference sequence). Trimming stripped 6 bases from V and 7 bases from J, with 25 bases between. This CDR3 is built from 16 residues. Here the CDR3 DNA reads TGTGCCAGCAGTAACCTCGGCAGTCCGGGAGTAGGAGAGCAGTACTTC. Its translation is CASSNLGSPGVGEQYF.

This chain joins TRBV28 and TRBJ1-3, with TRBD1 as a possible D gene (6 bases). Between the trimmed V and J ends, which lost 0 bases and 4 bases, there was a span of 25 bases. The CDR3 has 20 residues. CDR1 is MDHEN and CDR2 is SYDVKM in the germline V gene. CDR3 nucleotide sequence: TGTGCCAGCAGTTTATGGGGGGTGGGCAGGGGAAAAGATGACGGAAACACCATATATTTT. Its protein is CASSLWGVGRGKDDGNTIYF.

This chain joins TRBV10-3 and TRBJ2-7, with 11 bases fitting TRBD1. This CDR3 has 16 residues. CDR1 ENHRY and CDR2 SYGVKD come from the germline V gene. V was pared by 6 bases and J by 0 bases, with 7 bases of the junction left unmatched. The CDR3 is CAISPGQGGFSYEQYF. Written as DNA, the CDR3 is TGTGCCATCAGCCCGGGACAGGGGGGTTTCTCCTACGAGCAGTACTTC.

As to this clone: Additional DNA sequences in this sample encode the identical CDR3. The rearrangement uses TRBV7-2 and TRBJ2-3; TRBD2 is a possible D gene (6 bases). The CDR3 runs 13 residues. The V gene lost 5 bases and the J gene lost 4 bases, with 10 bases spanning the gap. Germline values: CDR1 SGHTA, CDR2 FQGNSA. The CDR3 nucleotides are TGTGCCAGCAGCATCCCGGGGGCAGATACGCAGTATTTT. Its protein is CASSIPGADTQYF.

CDR3 region: CASSPGVTGELFF. CDR3 bases: TGTGCCAGCAGCCCAGGGGTGACCGGGGAGCTGTTTTTT. The chain is built from TRBV28 and TRBJ2-2; D possibly corresponds to TRBD1 (6 bases). CDR1 and CDR2 from the germline V gene are MDHEN and SYDVKM. This CDR3 has 13 residues. V lost 6 bases to trimming and J lost 5 bases, with 10 bases between them.

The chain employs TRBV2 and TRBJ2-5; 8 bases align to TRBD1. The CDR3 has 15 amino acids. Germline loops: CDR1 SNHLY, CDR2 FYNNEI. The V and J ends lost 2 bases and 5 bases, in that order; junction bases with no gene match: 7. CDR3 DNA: TGTGCCAGCAGTGAATTTGGACAGGGTCAGGAGACCCAGTACTTC. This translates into CASSEFGQGQETQYF. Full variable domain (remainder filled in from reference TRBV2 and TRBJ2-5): EPEVTQTPSHQVTQMGQEVILRCVPISNHLYFYWYRQILGQKVEFLVSFYNNEISEKSEIFDDQFSVERPDGSNFTLKIRSTKLEDSAMYFCASSEFGQGQETQYFGPGTRLLVL.

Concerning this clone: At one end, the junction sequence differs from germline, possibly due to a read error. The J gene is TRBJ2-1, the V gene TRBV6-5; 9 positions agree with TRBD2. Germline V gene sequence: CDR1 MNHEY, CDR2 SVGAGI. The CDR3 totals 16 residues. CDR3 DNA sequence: TGTGCCAGCAGTTACCAGCGGGGGGCCTCCGACAATGAGCAGTTCTTC. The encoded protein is CASSYQRGASDNEQFF.

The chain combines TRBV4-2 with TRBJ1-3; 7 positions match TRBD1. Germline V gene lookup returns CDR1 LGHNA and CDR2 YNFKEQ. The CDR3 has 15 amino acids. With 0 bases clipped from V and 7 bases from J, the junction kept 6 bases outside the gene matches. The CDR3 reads CASSQEGGSRNTIYF. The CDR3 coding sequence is TGTGCCAGCAGCCAAGAAGGGGGCTCTCGGAACACCATATATTTT.

For the CDR3, the DNA is TGTGCCAGCAGCCCCACCGGGACTAGAGGGAGCACAGATACGCAGTATTTT. It translates to CASSPTGTRGSTDTQYF. The chain links TRBV28 to TRBJ2-3, with TRBD2 matching 8 bases. Germline CDR1 is MDHEN and CDR2 is SYDVKM. The CDR3 consists of 17 residues. The V gene end was trimmed by 6 bases and the J gene end by 0 bases; junction bases not matched to a gene: 11.

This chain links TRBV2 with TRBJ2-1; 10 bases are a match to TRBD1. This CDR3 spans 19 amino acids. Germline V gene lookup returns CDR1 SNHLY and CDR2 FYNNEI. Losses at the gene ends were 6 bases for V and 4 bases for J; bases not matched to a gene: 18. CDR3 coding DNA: TGTGCCAGCAGAGCCCGACAGGGGGCGTCAGCGGGGAATTACAATGAGCAGTTCTTC. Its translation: CASRARQGASAGNYNEQFF.

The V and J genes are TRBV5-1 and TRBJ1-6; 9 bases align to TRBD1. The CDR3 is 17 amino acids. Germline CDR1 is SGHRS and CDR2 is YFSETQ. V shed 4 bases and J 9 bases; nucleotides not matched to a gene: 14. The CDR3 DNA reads TGCGCCAGCAGCCCGGGACAGGGTATGGGGCCTAGTTCACCCCTCCACTTT. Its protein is CASSPGQGMGPSSPLHF.

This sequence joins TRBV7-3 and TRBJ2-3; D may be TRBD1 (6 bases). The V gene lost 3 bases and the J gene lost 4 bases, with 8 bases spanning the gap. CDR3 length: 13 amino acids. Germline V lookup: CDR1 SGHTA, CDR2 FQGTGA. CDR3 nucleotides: TGTGCCAGCAGCTTCAGGGGTTCAGATACGCAGTATTTT. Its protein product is CASSFRGSDTQYF. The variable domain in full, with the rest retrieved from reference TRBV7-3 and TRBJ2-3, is GAGVSQTPSNKVTEKGKYVELRCDPISGHTALYWYRQSLGQGPEFLIYFQGTGAADDSGLPNDRFFAVRPEGSVSTLKIQRTERGDSAVYLCASSFRGSDTQYFGPGTRLTVL.

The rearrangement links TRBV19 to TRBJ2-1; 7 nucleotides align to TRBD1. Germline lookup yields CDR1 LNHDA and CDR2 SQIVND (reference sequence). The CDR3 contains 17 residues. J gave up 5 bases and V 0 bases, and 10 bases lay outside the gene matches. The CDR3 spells CASSIDLFGTEDNEQFF. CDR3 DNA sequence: TGTGCCAGTAGTATAGATCTTTTCGGGACAGAAGACAATGAGCAGTTCTTC.

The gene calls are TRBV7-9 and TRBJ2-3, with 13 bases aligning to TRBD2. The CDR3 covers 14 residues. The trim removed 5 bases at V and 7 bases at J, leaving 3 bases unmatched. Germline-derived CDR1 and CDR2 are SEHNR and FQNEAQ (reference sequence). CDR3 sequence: CASSAGTSGNTQYF. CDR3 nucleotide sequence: TGTGCCAGCAGCGCCGGGACTAGCGGGAATACGCAGTATTTT.

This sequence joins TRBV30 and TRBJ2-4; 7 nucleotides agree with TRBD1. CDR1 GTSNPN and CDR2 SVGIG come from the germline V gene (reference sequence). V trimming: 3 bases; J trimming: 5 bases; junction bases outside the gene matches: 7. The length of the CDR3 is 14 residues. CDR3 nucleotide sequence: TGTGCCTGGAGGATGGACAGGATTGAAAACATTCAGTACTTC. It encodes CAWRMDRIENIQYF.

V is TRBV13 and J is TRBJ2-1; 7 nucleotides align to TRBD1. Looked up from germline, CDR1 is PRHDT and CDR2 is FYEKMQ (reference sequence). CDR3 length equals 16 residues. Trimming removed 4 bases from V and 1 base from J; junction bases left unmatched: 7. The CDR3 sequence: CASSSRQGGSYNEQFF. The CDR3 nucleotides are TGTGCCAGCAGCTCCCGACAGGGTGGGTCCTACAATGAGCAGTTCTTC.